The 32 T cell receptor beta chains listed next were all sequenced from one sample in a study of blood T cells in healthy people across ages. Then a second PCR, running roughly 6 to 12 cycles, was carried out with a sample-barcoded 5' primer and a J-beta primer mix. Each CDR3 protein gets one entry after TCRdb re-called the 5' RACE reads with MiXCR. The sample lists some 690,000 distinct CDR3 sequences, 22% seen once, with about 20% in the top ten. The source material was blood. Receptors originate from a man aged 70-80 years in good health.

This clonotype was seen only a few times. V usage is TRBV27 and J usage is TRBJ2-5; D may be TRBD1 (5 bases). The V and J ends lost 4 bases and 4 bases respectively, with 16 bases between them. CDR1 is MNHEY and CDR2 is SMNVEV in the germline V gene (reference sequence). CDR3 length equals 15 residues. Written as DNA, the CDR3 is TGTGCCAGCAGTTCCACCCGCACAGGCCTAGAGACCCAGTACTTC. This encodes CASSSTRTGLETQYF.

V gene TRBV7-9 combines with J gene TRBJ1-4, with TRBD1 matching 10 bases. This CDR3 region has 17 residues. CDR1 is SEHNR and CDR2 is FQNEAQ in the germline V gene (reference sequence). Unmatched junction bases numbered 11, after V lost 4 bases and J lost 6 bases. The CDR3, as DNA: TGTGCCAGCAGCTCACCAGCGACAGGGGGCCAGTATGAAAAACTGTTTTTT. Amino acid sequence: CASSSPATGGQYEKLFF.

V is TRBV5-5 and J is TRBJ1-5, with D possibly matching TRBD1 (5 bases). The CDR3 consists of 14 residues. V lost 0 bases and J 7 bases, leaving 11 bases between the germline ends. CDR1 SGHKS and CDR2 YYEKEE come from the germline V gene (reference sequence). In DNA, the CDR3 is TGTGCCAGCAGCTTGGGGTCGGGGCAGCAGCCCCAGCATTTT. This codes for CASSLGSGQQPQHF.

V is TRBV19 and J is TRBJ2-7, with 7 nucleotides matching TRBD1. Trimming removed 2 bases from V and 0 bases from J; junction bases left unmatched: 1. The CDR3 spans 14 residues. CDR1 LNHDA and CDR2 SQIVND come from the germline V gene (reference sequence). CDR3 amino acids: CASSITGDSYEQYF. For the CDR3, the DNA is TGTGCCAGTAGTATAACAGGGGACTCCTACGAGCAGTACTTC.

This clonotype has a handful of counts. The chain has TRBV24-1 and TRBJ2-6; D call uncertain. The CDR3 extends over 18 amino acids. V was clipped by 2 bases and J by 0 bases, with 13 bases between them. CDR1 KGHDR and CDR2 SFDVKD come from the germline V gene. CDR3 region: CATSDYSSSISGANVLTF. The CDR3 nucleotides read TGTGCCACCAGTGATTATTCCTCCTCGATCTCTGGGGCCAACGTCCTGACTTTC.

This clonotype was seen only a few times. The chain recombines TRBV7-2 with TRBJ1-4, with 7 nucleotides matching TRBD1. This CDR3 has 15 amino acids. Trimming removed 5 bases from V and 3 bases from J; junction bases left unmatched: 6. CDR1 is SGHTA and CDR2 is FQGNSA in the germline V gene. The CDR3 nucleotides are TGTGCCAGCAGCACTAACAGGGGACCTAATGAAAAACTGTTTTTT. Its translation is CASSTNRGPNEKLFF.

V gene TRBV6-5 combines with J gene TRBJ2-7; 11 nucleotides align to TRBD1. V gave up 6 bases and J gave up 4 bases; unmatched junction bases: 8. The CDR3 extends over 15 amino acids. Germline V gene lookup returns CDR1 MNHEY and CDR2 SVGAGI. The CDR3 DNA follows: TGTGCCAGCAGGACAAGGGACAGGGGGTTTTACGAGCAGTACTTC. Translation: CASRTRDRGFYEQYF.

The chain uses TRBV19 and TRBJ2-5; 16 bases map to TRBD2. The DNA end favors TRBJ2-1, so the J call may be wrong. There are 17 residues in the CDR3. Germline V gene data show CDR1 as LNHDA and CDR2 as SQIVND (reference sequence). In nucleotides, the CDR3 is TGTGCCAGTAGTAACCCGGGACTAGCGGGGGGGCCCAATGAGCAGTTCTTC. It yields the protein CASSNPGLAGGPNEQFF.

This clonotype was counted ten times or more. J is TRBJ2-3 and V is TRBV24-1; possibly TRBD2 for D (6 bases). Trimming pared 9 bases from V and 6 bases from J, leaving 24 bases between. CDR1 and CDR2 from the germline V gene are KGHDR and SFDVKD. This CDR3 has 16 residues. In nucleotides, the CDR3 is TGTGCCACCGGAACGGACTACTATTCAGCGGTGGATACGCAGTATTTT. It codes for CATGTDYYSAVDTQYF.

CDR3: CASSKIRQGGNTEAFF. As DNA, the CDR3 is TGCGCCAGCTCTAAAATCCGACAGGGGGGAAACACTGAAGCTTTCTTT. The J gene is TRBJ1-1, the V gene TRBV5-1, with TRBD1 matching 9 bases. Trimming at V came to 7 bases and at J to 2 bases, leaving 12 bases not matched to a gene. Germline V gene lookup returns CDR1 SGHRS and CDR2 YFSETQ. CDR3 length: 16 residues.

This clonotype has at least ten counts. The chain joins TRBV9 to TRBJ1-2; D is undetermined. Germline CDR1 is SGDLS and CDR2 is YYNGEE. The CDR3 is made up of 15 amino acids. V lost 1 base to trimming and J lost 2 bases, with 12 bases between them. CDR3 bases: TGTGCCAGCAGCGTATCGGGTGGCAAAAACTATGGCTACACCTTC. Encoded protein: CASSVSGGKNYGYTF. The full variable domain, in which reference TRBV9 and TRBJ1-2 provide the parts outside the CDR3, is DSGVTQTPKHLITATGQRVTLRCSPRSGDLSVYWYQQSLDQGLQFLIQYYNGEERAKGNILERFSAQQFPDLHSELNLSSLELGDSALYFCASSVSGGKNYGYTFGSGTRLTVV.

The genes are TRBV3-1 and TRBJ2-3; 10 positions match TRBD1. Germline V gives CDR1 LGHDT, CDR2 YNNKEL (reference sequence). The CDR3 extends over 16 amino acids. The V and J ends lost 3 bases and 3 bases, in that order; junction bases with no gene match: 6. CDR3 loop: CASSHRDRGRTDTQYF. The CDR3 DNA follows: TGTGCCAGCAGCCACAGAGACAGGGGGCGGACAGATACGCAGTATTTT.

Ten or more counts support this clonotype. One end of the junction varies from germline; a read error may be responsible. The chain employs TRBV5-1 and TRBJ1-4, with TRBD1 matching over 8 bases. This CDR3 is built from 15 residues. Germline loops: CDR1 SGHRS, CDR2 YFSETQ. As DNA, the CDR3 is TGTGCCAGCAGCCCAGGGGGCGCAACTAATGAAAAACTGTTTTTT. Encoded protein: CASSPGGATNEKLFF.

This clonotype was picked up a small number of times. The CDR3 spells CASSQDTGIYGYTF. Here the CDR3 DNA reads TGTGCCAGCAGTCAAGACACAGGGATCTACGGCTACACCTTC. The chain recombines TRBV6-2 or TRBV6-3 with TRBJ1-2, with TRBD1 as a possible D gene (6 bases). The CDR3 runs 14 residues. Trimming cost V 5 bases and J 8 bases, with 18 bases left between them. Germline-derived CDR1 and CDR2 are MNHEY and SVGEGT.

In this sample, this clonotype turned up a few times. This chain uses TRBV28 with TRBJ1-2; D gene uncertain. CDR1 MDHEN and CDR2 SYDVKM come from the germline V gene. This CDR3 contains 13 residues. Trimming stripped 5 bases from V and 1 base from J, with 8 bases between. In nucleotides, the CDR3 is TGTGCCAGCAGTCCCTCCTTTAACTATGGCTACACCTTC. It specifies CASSPSFNYGYTF.

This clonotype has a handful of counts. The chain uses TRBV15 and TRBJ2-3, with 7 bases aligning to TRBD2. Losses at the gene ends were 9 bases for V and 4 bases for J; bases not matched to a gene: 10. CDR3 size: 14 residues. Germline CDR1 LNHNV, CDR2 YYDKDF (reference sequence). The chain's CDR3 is CATGTMSFADTQYF. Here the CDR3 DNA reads TGTGCCACTGGGACTATGTCATTCGCAGATACGCAGTATTTT.

The CDR3 protein is CATSREGGTEYNEQFF. The CDR3 nucleotides read TGTGCCACCAGCAGAGAGGGCGGAACTGAATACAATGAGCAGTTCTTC. The chain has TRBV15 and TRBJ2-1; no definite D call. The CDR3 length is 16 residues. V lost 0 bases and J lost 4, with 13 bases in between. Germline CDR1 and CDR2: LNHNV and YYDKDF (reference sequence).

The CDR3 DNA reads as TGCGCCAGCAGTCACAACAGGGGAACTGAAGCTTTCTTT. Its translation is CASSHNRGTEAFF. V is TRBV4-3 and J is TRBJ1-1, with 7 bases matching TRBD1. The CDR3 spans 13 residues. Per the germline V gene, CDR1 is LGHNA and CDR2 is YSLEER. The V gene end was trimmed by 6 bases and the J gene end by 5 bases; junction bases not matched to a gene: 6.

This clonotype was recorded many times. CDR3 sequence: CASSLGLGLYEQYF. The CDR3 DNA reads TGTGCCAGCAGCTTAGGTTTAGGTCTCTACGAGCAGTACTTC. V and J are TRBV7-8 and TRBJ2-7; D is unresolved. The CDR3 extends over 14 amino acids. Germline loops: CDR1 SGHVS, CDR2 FQNEAQ. V lost 1 base to trimming and J lost 3 bases, with 10 bases between them.

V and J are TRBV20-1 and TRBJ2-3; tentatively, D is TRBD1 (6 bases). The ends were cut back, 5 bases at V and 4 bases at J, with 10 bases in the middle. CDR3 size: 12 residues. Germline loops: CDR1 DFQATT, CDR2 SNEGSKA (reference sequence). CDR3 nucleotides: TGCAGTGCTGTACAGGGCGCAGATACGCAGTATTTT. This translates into CSAVQGADTQYF.

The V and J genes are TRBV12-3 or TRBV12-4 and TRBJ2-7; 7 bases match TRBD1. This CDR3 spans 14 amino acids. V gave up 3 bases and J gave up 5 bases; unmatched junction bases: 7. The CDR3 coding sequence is TGTGCCAGCAGTTTCCGGGACAGCATGAACGAGCAGTACTTC. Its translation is CASSFRDSMNEQYF.

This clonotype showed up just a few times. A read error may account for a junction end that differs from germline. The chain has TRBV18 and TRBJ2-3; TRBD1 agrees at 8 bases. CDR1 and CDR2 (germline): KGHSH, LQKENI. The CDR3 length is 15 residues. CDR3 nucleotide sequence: TGTGCCGGCTCACCGCAGGGGGCGAGCACAGATACGCAGTATTTT. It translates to CAGSPQGASTDTQYF.

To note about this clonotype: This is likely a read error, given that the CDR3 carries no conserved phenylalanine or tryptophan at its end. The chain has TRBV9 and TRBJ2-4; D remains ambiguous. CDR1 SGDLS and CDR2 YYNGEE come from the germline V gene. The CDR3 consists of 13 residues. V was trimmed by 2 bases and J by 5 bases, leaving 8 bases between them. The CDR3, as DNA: TGTGCCAGCAGCGTCGGGCGTGAAAACATTCAGTACCTC. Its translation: CASSVGRENIQYL.

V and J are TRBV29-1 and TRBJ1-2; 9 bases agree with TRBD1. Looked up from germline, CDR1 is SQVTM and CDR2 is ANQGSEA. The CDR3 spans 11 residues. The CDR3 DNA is TGCAGGGGGACAGGGAAGCGTGGCTACACCTTC. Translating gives CRGTGKRGYTF. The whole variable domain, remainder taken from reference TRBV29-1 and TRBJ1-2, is SAVISQKPSRDICQRGTSLTIQCQVDSQVTMMFWYRQQPGQSLTLIATANQGSEATYESGFVIDKFPISRPNLTFSTLTVSNMSPEDSSIYLCRGTGKRGYTFGSGTRLTVV.

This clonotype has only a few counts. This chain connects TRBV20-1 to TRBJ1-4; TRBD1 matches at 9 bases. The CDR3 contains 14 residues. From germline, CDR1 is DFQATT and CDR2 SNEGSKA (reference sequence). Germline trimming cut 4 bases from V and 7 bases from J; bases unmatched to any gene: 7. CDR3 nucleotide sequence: TGCAGTGCTATTCCCGGGACAGGGTTTGAAAAACTGTTTTTT. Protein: CSAIPGTGFEKLFF.

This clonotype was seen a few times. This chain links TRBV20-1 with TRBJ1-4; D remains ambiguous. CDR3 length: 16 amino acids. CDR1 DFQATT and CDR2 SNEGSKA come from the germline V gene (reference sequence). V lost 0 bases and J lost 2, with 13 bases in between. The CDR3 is CSARESGIGTNEKLFF. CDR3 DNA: TGCAGTGCTAGAGAATCGGGGATTGGGACTAATGAAAAACTGTTTTTT.

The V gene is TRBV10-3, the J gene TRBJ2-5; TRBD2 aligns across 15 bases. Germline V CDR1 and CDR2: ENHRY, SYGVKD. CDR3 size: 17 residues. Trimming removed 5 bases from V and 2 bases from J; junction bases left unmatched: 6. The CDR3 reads CAISPSGTSGGQETQYF. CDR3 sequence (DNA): TGTGCCATCAGTCCCTCAGGGACTAGCGGGGGGCAAGAGACCCAGTACTTC.

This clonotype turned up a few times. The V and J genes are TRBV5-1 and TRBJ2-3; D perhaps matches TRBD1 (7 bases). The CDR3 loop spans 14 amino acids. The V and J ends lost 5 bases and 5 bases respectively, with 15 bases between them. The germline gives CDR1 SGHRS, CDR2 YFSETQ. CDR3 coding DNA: TGCGCCAGCAGGTTCAGGGGGGACGTAGATACGCAGTATTTT. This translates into CASRFRGDVDTQYF.

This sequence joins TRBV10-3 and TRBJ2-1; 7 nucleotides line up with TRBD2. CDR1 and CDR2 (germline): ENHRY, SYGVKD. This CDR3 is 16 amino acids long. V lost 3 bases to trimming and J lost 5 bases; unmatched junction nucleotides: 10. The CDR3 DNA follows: TGTGCCATCAGTGACCTCGGGCGGGGGAATAACAATGAGCAGTTCTTC. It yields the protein CAISDLGRGNNNEQFF.

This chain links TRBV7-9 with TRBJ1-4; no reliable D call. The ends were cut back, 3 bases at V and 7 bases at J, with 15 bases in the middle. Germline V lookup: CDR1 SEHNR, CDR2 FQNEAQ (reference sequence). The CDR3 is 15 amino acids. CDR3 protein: CASSFSASRGEKLFF. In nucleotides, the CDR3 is TGTGCCAGCAGCTTTAGTGCTTCCCGGGGTGAAAAACTGTTTTTT.

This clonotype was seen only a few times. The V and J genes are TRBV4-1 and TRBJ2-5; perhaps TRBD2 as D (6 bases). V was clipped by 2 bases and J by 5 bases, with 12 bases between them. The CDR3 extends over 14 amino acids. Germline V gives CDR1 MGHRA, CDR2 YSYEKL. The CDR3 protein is CASSQTDYVETQYF. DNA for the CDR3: TGCGCCAGCAGCCAAACGGACTATGTTGAGACCCAGTACTTC.

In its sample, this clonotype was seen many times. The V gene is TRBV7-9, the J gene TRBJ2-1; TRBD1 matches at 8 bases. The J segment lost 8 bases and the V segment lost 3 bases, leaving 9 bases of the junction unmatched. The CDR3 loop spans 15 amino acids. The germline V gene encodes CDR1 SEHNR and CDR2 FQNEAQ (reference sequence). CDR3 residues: CASSLGTGDFDEQFF. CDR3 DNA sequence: TGTGCCAGCAGCTTGGGGACAGGTGATTTCGATGAGCAGTTCTTC.